These 11 T cell receptor beta chains share one sample of origin, sequenced in a study of cytomegalovirus exposure and HLA in healthy donors (dated by TCRdb to 2016 to 2017). Preparation of the library involved the immunoSEQ multiplex PCR assay. The clones in this table, taken by TCRdb from immuneACCESS, are in-frame only. Not every clone is retained; where verified, under half of the shortfall comes from an unresolved V gene, and the cause of the rest is unknown. The sample table records 150,000 to 200,000 clones; roughly nine tenths of these occur just once. Jointly, the top ten make up roughly 6% of the sample. Sequencing was done on a sample of PBMCs. These receptors were taken from a woman in her 30s in good health and CMV-seronegative.

The chain is built from TRBV4-2 and TRBJ1-6; D gene ambiguous. V was shortened by 0 bases and J by 13 bases, with 10 bases between the two germline ends. The CDR3 contains 13 residues. The V gene's germline CDR1 is LGHNA and CDR2 YNFKEQ. The CDR3 region is CASSQDLQNPLHF. The CDR3 coding sequence is TGTGCCAGCAGCCAAGATCTCCAAAACCCCCTCCACTTT.

The chain uses TRBV2 and TRBJ1-3; tentatively, D is TRBD1 (6 bases). V lost 2 bases and J lost 4, with 15 bases in between. The CDR3 totals 16 residues. CDR1 is SNHLY, CDR2 FYNNEI, per germline. The CDR3 reads CASSENRDHRGNTIYF. Written as DNA, the CDR3 is TGTGCCAGCAGTGAAAACAGGGATCATCGGGGAAACACCATATATTTT. The variable domain in full, completed from reference TRBV2 and TRBJ1-3, reads EPEVTQTPSHQVTQMGQEVILRCVPISNHLYFYWYRQILGQKVEFLVSFYNNEISEKSEIFDDQFSVERPDGSNFTLKIRSTKLEDSAMYFCASSENRDHRGNTIYFGEGSWLTVV.

This rearrangement joins TRBV6-5 to TRBJ1-2; tentative D call: TRBD1 (6 bases). From germline, CDR1 is MNHEY and CDR2 SVGAGI. Trimming cost V 4 bases and J 7 bases, with 19 bases left between them. The CDR3 runs to 15 residues. CDR3: CASSSATAGVGGYTF. The DNA for the CDR3 is TGTGCCAGCAGTTCGGCGACAGCAGGGGTGGGTGGCTACACCTTC.

The chain employs TRBV7-9 and TRBJ2-7, with 7 positions matching TRBD1. Trimming cost V 1 base and J 5 bases; bases outside gene matches: 5. The CDR3 runs to 14 residues. The germline V gene encodes CDR1 SEHNR and CDR2 FQNEAQ (reference sequence). The CDR3 nucleotides are TGTGCCAGCAGCTTAGAAGGGGGCATCGACGAGCAGTACTTC. It specifies CASSLEGGIDEQYF.

The rearrangement links TRBV14 to TRBJ2-7; D gene unclear. V lost 6 bases and J lost 1, with 19 bases in between. The CDR3 runs 16 residues. CDR1 is SGHDN and CDR2 is FVKESK in the germline V gene. CDR3 loop: CASSQRVLTASYEQYF. DNA for the CDR3: TGTGCCAGCAGTCAAAGGGTTCTTACGGCTTCCTACGAGCAGTACTTC.

V and J are TRBV2 and TRBJ1-5, with 7 bases that match TRBD1. With 6 bases clipped from V and 4 bases from J, the junction kept 3 bases outside the gene matches. The CDR3 sequence is 13 residues long. The germline V gene encodes CDR1 SNHLY and CDR2 FYNNEI. The DNA of the CDR3 is TGTGCCAGCAGAGACAGGGTTAATCAGCCCCAGCATTTT. Translating it yields CASRDRVNQPQHF.

The chain recombines TRBV27 with TRBJ1-1; D unresolved. V was shortened by 5 bases and J by 6 bases, with 16 bases between the two germline ends. In germline, CDR1 is MNHEY, CDR2 SMNVEV (reference sequence). This CDR3 comprises 14 residues. CDR3 DNA sequence: TGTGCCAGCAGTAAAAACACACAAGTATCTGAAGCTTTCTTT. It yields the protein CASSKNTQVSEAFF.

This rearrangement joins TRBV7-3 to TRBJ1-2; 7 bases match TRBD1. The CDR3 contains 14 residues. Germline assignment: CDR1 SGHTA and CDR2 FQGTGA. J lost 4 bases, V lost 5 bases, and 7 bases had no gene match. CDR3 protein: CASSPQGGSYGYTF. CDR3 bases: TGTGCCAGCAGCCCGCAGGGGGGTAGCTATGGCTACACCTTC.

The V and J genes are TRBV18 and TRBJ1-2; 7 bases agree with TRBD1. V lost 3 bases, J lost 8 bases, and 6 bases stayed unmatched. The CDR3 is made up of 13 amino acids. Germline V lookup: CDR1 KGHSH, CDR2 LQKENI. CDR3 loop: CASSPDRAWGYTF. The DNA for the CDR3 is TGTGCCAGCTCACCTGACAGGGCGTGGGGCTACACCTTC.

This chain uses TRBV7-3 with TRBJ2-2, with D perhaps TRBD2 (5 bases). Germline lookup yields CDR1 SGHTA and CDR2 FQGTGA. Trimming cost V 4 bases and J 6 bases, with 6 bases left between them. This CDR3 comprises 12 residues. The CDR3 here is CASSWGAGELFF. CDR3 coding DNA: TGTGCCAGCAGCTGGGGAGCCGGGGAGCTGTTTTTT. Full variable domain (missing parts from reference TRBV7-3 and TRBJ2-2): GAGVSQTPSNKVTEKGKYVELRCDPISGHTALYWYRQSLGQGPEFLIYFQGTGAADDSGLPNDRFFAVRPEGSVSTLKIQRTERGDSAVYLCASSWGAGELFFGEGSRLTVL.

The chain links TRBV6-5 to TRBJ1-2, with TRBD1 matching over 9 bases. Germline values: CDR1 MNHEY, CDR2 SVGAGI. The CDR3 has 12 residues. V shed 6 bases and J 7 bases; nucleotides not matched to a gene: 3. CDR3 sequence reads: CASRVTGGGYTF. CDR3 nucleotides: TGTGCCAGCAGAGTGACAGGGGGTGGCTACACCTTC.